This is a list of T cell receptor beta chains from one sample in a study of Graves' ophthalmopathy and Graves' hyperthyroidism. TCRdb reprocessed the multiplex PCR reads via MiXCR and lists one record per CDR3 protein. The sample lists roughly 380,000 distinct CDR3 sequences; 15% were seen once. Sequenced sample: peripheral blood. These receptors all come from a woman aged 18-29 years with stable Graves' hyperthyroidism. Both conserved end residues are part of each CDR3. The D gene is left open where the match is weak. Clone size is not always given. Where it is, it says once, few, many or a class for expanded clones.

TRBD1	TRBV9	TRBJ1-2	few	TGTGCCAGCAGCCAACAGGGGAGAGGCTACACCTTC	CASSQQGRGYTF
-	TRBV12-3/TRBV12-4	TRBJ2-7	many	TGTGCCAGCAGTTTAAGCACTGAGCTTCTCTACGAGCAGTACTTC	CASSLSTELLYEQYF
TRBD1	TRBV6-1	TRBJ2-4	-	TGTGCCAGCAGTGCCCCGGGACAGCGTCAGTACTTC	CASSAPGQRQYF
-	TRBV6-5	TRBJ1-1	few	TGTGCCAGCAGTTACGGGGCTTCGGTGAACACTGAAGCTTTCTTT	CASSYGASVNTEAFF
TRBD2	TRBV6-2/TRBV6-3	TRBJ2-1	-	TGTGCCAGCAGGGCGACTAGCGGGTCTAGCTCCTTCAATGAGCAGTTCTTC	CASRATSGSSSFNEQFF
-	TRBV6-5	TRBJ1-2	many	TGTGCCAGCAGTTACTCGGGGGGGGAAATTGGCTACACCTTC	CASSYSGGEIGYTF
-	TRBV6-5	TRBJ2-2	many	TGTGCCGTCCCCCGCACCGGGGAGCTGTTTTTT	CAVPRTGELFF
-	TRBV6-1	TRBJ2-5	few	TGTGCCAGCAGCGAGGGGGGACCCAGAGAGACCCAGTACTTC	CASSEGGPRETQYF
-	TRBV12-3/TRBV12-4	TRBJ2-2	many	TGTGCCAGCACCCCGGCCGGGGAGCTGTTTTTT	CASTPAGELFF
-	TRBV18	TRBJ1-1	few	TGTGCCAGCTCACCGGTGGCTGGGTCGAACACTGAAGCTTTCTTT	CASSPVAGSNTEAFF